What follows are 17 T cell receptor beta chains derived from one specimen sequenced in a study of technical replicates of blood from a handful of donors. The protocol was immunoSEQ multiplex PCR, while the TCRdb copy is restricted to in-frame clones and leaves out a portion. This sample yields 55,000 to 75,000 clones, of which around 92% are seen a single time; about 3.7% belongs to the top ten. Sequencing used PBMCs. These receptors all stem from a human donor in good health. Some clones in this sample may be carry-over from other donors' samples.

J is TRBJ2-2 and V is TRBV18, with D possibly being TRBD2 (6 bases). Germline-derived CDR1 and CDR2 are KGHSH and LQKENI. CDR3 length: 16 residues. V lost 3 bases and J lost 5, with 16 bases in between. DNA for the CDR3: TGTGCCAGCTCACCTCCCACTGGCGCGGGAACCGGGGAGCTGTTTTTT. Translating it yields CASSPPTGAGTGELFF.

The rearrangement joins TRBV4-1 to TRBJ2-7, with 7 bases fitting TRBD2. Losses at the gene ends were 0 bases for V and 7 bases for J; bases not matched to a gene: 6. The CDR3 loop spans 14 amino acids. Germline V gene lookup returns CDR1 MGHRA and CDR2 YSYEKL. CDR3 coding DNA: TGCGCCAGCAGCCAAGAGGGGACTATTCTGGAGCAGTACTTC. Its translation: CASSQEGTILEQYF.

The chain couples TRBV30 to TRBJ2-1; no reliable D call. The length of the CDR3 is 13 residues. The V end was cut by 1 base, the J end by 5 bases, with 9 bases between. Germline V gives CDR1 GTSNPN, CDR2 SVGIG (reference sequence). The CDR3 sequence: CAWSEGEDNEQFF. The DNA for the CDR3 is TGTGCCTGGAGTGAAGGTGAGGACAATGAGCAGTTCTTC. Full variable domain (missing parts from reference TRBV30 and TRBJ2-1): SQTIHQWPATLVQPVGSPLSLECTVEGTSNPNLYWYRQAAGRGLQLLFYSVGIGQISSEVPQNLSASRPQDRQFILSSKKLLLSDSGFYLCAWSEGEDNEQFFGPGTRLTVL.

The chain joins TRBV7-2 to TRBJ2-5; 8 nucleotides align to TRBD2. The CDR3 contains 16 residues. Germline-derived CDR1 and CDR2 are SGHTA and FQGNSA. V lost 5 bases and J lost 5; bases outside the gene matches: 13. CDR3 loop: CASSGGRSSGVETQYF. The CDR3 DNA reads TGTGCCAGCAGCGGAGGCCGAAGTAGCGGGGTGGAGACCCAGTACTTC.

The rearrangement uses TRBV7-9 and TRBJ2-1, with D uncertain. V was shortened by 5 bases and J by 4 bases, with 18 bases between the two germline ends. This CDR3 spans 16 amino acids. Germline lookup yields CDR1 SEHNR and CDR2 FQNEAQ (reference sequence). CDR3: CASSPRGNAWYNEQFF. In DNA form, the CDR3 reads TGTGCCAGCAGCCCGCGCGGAAACGCGTGGTACAATGAGCAGTTCTTC.

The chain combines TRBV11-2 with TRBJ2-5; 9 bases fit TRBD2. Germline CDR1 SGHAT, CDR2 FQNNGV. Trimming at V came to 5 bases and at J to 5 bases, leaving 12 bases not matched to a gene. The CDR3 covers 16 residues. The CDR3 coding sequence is TGTGCCAGCAGCGGGGGGAGGTCTAGCGGGGAGGAGACCCAGTACTTC. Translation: CASSGGRSSGEETQYF.

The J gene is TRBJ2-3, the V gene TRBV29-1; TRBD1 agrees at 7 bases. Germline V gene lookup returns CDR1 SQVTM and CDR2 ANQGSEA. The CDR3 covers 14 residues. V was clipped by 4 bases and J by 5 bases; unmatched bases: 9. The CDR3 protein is CSVGVRGFIDTQYF. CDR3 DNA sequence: TGCAGCGTTGGGGTCAGGGGGTTTATAGATACGCAGTATTTT.

The CDR3 nucleotides are TGTGCCAGCAGCTCTTCATTCGGCGGGGGTACCTATGGCTACACCTTC. This gives the protein CASSSSFGGGTYGYTF. The chain is built from TRBV5-8 and TRBJ1-2, with TRBD1 as a possible D gene (5 bases). Germline values: CDR1 SGHTS, CDR2 YDEGEE. CDR3 length equals 16 residues. Trimming shortened V by 3 bases and J by 4 bases, and 19 bases separated the two germline ends.

CDR3 DNA sequence: TGTGCCAGCAGCCTAGATGCTACGCAGTATTTT. This gives the protein CASSLDATQYF. The chain combines TRBV2 with TRBJ2-3; no reliable D call. The CDR3 extends over 11 amino acids. The germline V and J ends were trimmed by 6 bases and 8 bases, with 9 bases remaining between them. Looked up from germline, CDR1 is SNHLY and CDR2 is FYNNEI.

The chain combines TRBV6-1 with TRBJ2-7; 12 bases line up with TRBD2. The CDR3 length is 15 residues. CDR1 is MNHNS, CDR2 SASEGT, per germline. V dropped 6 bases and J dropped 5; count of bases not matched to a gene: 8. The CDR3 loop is CASRGSSGRVNEQYF. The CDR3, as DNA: TGTGCCAGCAGGGGTTCTAGCGGGAGGGTGAACGAGCAGTACTTC.

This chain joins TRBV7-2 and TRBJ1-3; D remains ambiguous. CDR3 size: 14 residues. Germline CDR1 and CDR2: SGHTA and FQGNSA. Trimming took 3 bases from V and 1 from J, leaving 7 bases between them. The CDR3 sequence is CASSFQTSGNTIYF. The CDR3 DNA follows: TGTGCCAGCAGCTTTCAGACATCTGGAAACACCATATATTTT.

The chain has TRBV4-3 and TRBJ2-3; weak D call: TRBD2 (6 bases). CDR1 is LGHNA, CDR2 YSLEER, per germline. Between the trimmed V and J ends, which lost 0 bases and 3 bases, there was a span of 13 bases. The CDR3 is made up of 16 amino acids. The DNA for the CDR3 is TGCGCCAGCAGCCAAGATGGGACTCCAGGAACAGATACGCAGTATTTT. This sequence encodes CASSQDGTPGTDTQYF.

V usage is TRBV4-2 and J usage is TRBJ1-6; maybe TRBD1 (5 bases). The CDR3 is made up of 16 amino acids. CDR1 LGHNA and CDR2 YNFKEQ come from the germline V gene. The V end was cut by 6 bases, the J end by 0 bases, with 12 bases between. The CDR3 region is CASRPDISSYNSPLHF. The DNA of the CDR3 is TGTGCCAGCAGACCGGACATTAGCTCCTATAATTCACCCCTCCACTTT.

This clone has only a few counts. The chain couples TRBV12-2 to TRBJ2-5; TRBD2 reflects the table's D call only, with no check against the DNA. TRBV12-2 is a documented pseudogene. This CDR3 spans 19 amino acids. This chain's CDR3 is CASRSPHPAALAGVETQYF. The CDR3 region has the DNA TGTGCAAGTCGCTCACCCCACCCAGCCGCGTTAGCGGGAGTTGAGACCCAGTACTTC.

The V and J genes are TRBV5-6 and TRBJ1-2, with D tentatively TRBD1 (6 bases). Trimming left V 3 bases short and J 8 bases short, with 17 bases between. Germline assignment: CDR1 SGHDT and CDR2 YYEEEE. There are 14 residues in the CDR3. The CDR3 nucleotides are TGTGCCAGCAGCTACCAAGGACAGCCCCTCGGCTACACCTTC. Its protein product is CASSYQGQPLGYTF.

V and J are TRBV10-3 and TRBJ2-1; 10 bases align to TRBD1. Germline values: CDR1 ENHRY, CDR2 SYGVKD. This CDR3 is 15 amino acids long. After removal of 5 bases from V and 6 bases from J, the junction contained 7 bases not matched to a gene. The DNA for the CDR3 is TGTGCCATCAGTCGCACCGGGACAGGGGCCAATGAGCAGTTCTTC. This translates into CAISRTGTGANEQFF.

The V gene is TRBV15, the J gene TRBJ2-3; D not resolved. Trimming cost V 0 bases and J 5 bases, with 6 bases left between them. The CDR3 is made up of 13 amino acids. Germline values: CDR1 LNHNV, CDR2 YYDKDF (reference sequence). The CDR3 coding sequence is TGTGCCACCAGCAGAGATACGGGAGATACGCAGTATTTT. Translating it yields CATSRDTGDTQYF.